The T cell receptor beta chain described here comes from a study of shared clonotypes between healthy human individuals (dated by TCRdb to 2020 to 2021). As for the study more broadly: The cohort comprised a couple of women and a few men aged 18 to 49 years. For each donor, three plates each were used for CD4 naive and CD4 memory, two plates were used for CD8 naive, and one plate was used for CD8 memory. The study deeply sequenced blood TCR repertoires of roughly five healthy adults to estimate repertoire size and the extent of clonotype sharing between individuals. To increase sequencing depth and limit assay-specific biases, different laboratories used diverse techniques to prepare libraries and sequence TCR repertoires. Leukapheresis yielded between about 0.9 and 8.9 billion PBMCs per donor.

Inclusive of the bounding cysteine and phenylalanine, the CDR3 is 17 residues long. Only the CDR3 DNA stays, 51 bases, in frame from base 1. The germline V end is reduced by 3 bases and the J end by 4 bases; junction bases left unmatched: 13. The germline V gene (reference sequence) sets CDR1 to SGHAT and CDR2 to FQDESV. Donors were healthy HIV-negative adults with no recently reported acute infections or vaccinations. Every donor was a Caucasian adult residing in Nashville, Tennessee, USA. Magnetic negative selection was used to enrich CD4+ T cells, after which naive cells were positively selected on CD45RA and the negative fraction became the memory subset. Blood was collected by leukapheresis, and PBMCs were isolated by Ficoll-Histopaque density gradient centrifugation and then cryopreserved in liquid nitrogen vapor phase. Analytical flow cytometry was used to check the purity and quantity of every magnetically sorted T cell population. From each sorted fraction, genomic DNA was isolated and quantified by UV absorbance on a Nanodrop 2000c.

Using the deep immunoSEQ assay, TCR CDR3 regions were amplified from genomic DNA by multiplex PCR. Extracted genomic DNA from each cell subset was distributed evenly across all wells of several immunoSEQ 96-well plates, and each plate was treated as a replicate. For sorted subsets, approximately 210 ng of genomic DNA, equivalent to some 30,000 T cell genomes, went into each replicate PCR. Purified libraries were measured with a Qubit 3.0 fluorometer, size-checked on a Bioanalyzer 2100, and measured again with the KAPA Library Quantification kit. Every immunoSEQ 96-well plate was sequenced on a separate single-read 150-cycle Illumina NextSeq 550 flow cell. The study's processing was this. The immunoSEQ output contained only junctional sequences without quality scores, so filtering could not match that applied to full-length reads. Sequences were annotated with PyIR, a Python wrapper for IgBLAST v1.9, and V/J genes and CDR3 were assigned using IMGT germline references. Any read was removed if the V/J assignment was weak (E-value above 1e-6), the CDR3 was missing, or the read contained stop codons, out-of-frame junctions, or ambiguous translated residues. V3J clonotypes were defined by identical inferred V gene, J gene, and CDR3 amino acid sequence. To compute the percentage overlap between repertoires, the number of shared unique clonotypes was divided by the size of the smaller repertoire. RTK rarefaction, the Chao1 estimator, and Recon v2.1 estimates of unobserved clonotypes were used to assess repertoire richness. For all TCRbeta clonotypes obtained by the gDNA method from a few donors, generation probabilities were computed with OLGA. In its TCRdb copy, this immuneACCESS table keeps in-frame sequences only and misses some clones. Where compared with another copy, unresolved V genes explain less than half of these, and the others have no known cause. Clone size and V and J calls were adopted from that table, with D and trimming inferred from the DNA. The sample contains about 2.4 million clones, under 95% of them found a single time. The ten most abundant clones make up about 0.39% of the sample.

Notes on this clone: No antigen is known for it. No qualities accompany the bases; no much larger clone lies one base away.

Overall study results and their limits: Even with the large sequencing depth, rarefaction of the sorted-subset datasets indicated that sequencing was incomplete. The genetic and exposure-history diversity represented was limited by the small number of donors. Naive subsets generally had larger estimated clonotype richness than memory subsets did. Pairwise subsampling led to the expectation that sequencing depth would affect the degree of clonotype sharing among donors. When a few donors were compared, the shared fraction of clonotypes was around 5.1% for naive CD4, approximately 3.5% for naive CD8, 2% to 2.5% for memory CD4, and 0.35% to 0.4% for memory CD8. Compared with non-shared clonotypes, clonotypes shared by all four sorted-subset donors had higher generation probabilities. Sampling was limited to blood, and TCR repertoires in tissue likely differ from TCR repertoires in blood.

The TCR was taken from a man between 18 and 35 years old in good health. Some clones in this sample may be carry-over from other donors' samples. The sequenced sample was naive CD4+ T cells from PBMCs. Interpreted using the paper, the cell subset or site label stands for: CD45RA+ positively selected. The chain is encoded by TRBV11-1 joined to TRBJ2-5, with 8 bases in between that match TRBD1. The DNA is TGTGCCAGCAGCTTTGCACTCGGACAGGGAAGGGGAGAGACCCAGTACTTC. Its coded protein is CASSFALGQGRGETQYF.